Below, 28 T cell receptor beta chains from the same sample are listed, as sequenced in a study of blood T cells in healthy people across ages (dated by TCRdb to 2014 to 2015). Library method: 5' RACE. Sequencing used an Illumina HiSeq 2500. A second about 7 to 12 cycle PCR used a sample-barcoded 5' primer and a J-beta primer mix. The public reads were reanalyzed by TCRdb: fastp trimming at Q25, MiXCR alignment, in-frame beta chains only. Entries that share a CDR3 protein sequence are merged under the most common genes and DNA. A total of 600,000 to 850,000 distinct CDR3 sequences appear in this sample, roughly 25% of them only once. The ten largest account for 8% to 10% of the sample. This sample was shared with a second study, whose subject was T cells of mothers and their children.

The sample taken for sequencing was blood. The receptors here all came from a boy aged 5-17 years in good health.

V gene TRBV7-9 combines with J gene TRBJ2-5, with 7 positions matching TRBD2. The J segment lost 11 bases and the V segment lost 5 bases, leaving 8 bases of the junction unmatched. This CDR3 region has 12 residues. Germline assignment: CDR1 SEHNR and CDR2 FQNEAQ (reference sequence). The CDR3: CASSPGGVEQYF. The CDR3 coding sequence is TGTGCCAGCAGCCCTGGGGGGGTGGAGCAGTACTTC.

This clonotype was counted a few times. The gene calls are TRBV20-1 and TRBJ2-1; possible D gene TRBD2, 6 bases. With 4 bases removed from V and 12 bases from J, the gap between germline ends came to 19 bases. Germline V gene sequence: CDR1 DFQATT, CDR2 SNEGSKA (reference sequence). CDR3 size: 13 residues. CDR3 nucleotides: TGCAGTGCTATAAGCGGGTTCGAGTTGGGGCAGTTCTTC. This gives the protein CSAISGFELGQFF.

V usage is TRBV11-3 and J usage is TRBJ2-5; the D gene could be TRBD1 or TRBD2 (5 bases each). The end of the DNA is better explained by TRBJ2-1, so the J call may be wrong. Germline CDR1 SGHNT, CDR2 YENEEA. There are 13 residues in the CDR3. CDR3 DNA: TGTGCCAGCAGCTCAACTAGGGGAAATGAGCAGTTCTTC. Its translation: CASSSTRGNEQFF.

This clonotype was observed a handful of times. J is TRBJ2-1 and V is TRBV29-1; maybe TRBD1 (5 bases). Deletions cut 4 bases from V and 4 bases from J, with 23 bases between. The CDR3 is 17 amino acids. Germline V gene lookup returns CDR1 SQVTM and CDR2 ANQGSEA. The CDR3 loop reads CSVVEPLRGIPYNEQFF. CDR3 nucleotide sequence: TGCAGCGTTGTGGAGCCGCTAAGGGGCATTCCTTACAATGAGCAGTTCTTC.

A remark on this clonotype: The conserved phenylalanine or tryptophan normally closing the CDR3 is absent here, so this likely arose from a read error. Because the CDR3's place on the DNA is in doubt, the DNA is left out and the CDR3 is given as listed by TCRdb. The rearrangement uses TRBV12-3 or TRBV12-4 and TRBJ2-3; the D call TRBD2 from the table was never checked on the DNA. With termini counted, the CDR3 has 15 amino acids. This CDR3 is CASSGSGRRADTEYS.

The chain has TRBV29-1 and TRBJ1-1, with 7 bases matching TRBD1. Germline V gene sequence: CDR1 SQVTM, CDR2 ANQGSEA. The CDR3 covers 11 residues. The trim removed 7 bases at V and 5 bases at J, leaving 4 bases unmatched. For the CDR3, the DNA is TGCAGCGCCACAGGGGTTACTGAAGCTTTCTTT. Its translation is CSATGVTEAFF.

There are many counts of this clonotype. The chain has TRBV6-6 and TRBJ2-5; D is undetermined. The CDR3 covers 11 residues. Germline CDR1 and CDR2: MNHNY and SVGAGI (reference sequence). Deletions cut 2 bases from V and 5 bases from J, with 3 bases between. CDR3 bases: TGTGCCAGCAGTTACGCGGAGACCCAGTACTTC. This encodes CASSYAETQYF.

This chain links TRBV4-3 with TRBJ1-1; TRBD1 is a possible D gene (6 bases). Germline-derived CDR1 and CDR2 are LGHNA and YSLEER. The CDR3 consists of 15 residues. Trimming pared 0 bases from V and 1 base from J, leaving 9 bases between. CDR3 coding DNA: TGCGCCAGCAGCCAAGAGGCAGGGGCGAACACTGAAGCTTTCTTT. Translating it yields CASSQEAGANTEAFF.

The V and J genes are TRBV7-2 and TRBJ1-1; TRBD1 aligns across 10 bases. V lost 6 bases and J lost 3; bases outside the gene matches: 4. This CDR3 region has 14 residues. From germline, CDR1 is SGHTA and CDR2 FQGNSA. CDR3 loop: CASSMDRGDTEAFF. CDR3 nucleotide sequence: TGTGCCAGCAGTATGGACAGGGGGGACACTGAAGCTTTCTTT.

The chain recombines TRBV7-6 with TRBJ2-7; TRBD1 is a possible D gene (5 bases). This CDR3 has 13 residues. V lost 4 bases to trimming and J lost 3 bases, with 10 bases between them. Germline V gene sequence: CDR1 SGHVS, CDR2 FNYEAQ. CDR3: CASSSDSIYEQYF. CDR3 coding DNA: TGTGCCAGCAGCTCAGACAGCATCTACGAGCAGTACTTC. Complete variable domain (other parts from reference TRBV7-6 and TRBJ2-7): GAGVSQSPRYKVTKRGQDVALRCDPISGHVSLYWYRQALGQGPEFLTYFNYEAQQDKSGLPNDRFSAERPEGSISTLTIQRTEQRDSAMYRCASSSDSIYEQYFGPGTRLTVT.

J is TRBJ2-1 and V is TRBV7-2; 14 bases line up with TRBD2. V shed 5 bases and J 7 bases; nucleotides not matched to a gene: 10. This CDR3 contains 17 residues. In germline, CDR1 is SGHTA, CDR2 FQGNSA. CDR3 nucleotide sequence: TGTGCCAGCAGCGGAAGGGGACTAGCGGGGGCCTTAAATGAGCAGTTCTTC. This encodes CASSGRGLAGALNEQFF.

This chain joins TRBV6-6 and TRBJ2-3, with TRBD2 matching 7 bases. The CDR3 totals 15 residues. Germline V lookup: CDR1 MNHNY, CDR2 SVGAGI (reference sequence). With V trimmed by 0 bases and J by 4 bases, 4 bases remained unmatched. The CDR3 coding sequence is TGTGCCAGCAGTTACTCGGGAGGGCGGCCAGATACGCAGTATTTT. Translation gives CASSYSGGRPDTQYF.

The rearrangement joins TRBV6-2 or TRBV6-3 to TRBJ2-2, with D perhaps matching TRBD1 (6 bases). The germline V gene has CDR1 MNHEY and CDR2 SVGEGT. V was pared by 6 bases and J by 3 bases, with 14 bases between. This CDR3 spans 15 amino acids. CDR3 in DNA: TGTGCCAGCAGCTATCAGGGACATTACACCGGGGAGCTGTTTTTT. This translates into CASSYQGHYTGELFF.

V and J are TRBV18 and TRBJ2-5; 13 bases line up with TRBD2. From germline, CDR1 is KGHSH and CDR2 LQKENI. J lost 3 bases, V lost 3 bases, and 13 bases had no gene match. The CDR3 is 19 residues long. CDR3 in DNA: TGTGCCAGCTCACCCGGGATCCTAGGACTAGCGGGGGATGAAGAGACCCAGTACTTC. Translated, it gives CASSPGILGLAGDEETQYF.

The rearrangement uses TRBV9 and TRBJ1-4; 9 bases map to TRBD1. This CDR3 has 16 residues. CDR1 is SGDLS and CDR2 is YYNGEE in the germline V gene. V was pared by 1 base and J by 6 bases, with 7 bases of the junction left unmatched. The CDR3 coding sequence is TGTGCCAGCAGCGTATACCCGGACAGGGGTGATGAAAAACTGTTTTTT. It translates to CASSVYPDRGDEKLFF.

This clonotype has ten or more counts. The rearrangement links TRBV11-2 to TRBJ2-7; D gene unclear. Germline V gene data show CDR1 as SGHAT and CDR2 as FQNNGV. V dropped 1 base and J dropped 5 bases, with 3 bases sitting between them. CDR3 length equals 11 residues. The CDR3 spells CASSLGNEQYF. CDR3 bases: TGTGCCAGCAGCTTAGGGAACGAGCAGTACTTC. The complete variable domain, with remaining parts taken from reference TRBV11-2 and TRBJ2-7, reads EAGVAQSPRYKIIEKRQSVAFWCNPISGHATLYWYQQILGQGPKLLIQFQNNGVVDDSQLPKDRFSAERLKGVDSTLKIQPAKLEDSAVYLCASSLGNEQYFGPGTRLTVT.

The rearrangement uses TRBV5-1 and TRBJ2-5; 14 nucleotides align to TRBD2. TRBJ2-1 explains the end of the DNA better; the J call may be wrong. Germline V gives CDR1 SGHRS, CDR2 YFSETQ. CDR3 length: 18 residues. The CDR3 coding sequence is TGCGCCAGCAGCTTGGGGACTAGCGGGAGGCCTGGTTACAATGAGCAGTTCTTC. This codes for CASSLGTSGRPGYNEQFF.

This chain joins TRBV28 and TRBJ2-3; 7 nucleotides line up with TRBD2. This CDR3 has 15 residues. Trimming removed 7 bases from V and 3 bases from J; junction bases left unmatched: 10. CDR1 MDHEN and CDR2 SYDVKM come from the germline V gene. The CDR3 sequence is CASTFGGGVTDTQYF. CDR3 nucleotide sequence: TGTGCCAGCACTTTCGGCGGGGGTGTTACAGATACGCAGTATTTT.

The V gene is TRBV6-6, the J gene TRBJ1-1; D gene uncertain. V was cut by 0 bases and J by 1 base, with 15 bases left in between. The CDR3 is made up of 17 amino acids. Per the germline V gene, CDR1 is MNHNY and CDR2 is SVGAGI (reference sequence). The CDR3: CASSYSMVEGTNTEAFF. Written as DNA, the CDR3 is TGTGCCAGCAGTTACTCGATGGTTGAGGGAACGAACACTGAAGCTTTCTTT.

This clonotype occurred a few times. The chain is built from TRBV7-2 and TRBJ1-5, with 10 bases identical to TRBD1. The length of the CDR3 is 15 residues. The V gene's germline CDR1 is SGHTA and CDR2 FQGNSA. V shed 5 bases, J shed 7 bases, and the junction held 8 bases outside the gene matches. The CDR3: CASSLGTGVRQPQHF. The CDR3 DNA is TGTGCCAGCAGCCTCGGGACAGGGGTTAGACAGCCCCAGCATTTT.

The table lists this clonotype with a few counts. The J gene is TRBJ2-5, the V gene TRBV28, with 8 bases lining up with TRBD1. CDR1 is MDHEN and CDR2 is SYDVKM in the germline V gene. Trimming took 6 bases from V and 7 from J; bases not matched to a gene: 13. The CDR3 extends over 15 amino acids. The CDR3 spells CASRPTGASSGTQYF. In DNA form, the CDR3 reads TGTGCCAGCAGGCCGACAGGGGCCTCAAGTGGGACCCAGTACTTC.

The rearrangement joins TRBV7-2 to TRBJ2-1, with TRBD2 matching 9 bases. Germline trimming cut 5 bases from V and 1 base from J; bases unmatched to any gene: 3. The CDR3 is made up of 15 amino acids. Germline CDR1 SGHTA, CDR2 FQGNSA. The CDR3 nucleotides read TGTGCCAGCAGCCAGAGCGGGAGGTCCTACAATGAGCAGTTCTTC. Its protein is CASSQSGRSYNEQFF.

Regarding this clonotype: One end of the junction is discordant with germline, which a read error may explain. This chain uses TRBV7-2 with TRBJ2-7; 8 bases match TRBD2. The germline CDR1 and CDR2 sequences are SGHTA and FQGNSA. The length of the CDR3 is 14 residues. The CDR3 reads CASSSGLVSYEQCF. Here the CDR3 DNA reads TGTGCCAGCAGCTCGGGACTAGTTTCCTACGAGCAGTGCTTC.

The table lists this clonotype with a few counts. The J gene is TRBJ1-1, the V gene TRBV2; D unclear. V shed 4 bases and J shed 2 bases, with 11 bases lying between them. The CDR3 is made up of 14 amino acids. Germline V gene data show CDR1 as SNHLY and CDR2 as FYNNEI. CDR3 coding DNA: TGTGCCAGCAGTGGGCGGCAGTCAAACACTGAAGCTTTCTTT. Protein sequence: CASSGRQSNTEAFF. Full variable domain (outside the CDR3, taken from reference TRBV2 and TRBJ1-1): EPEVTQTPSHQVTQMGQEVILRCVPISNHLYFYWYRQILGQKVEFLVSFYNNEISEKSEIFDDQFSVERPDGSNFTLKIRSTKLEDSAMYFCASSGRQSNTEAFFGQGTRLTVV.

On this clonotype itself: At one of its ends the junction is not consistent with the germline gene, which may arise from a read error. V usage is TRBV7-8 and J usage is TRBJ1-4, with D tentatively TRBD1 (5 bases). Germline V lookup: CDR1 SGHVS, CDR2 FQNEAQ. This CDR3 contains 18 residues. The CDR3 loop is CASTLALGGDSTNEKLFF. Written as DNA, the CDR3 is TGTGCCAGCACCTTAGCTTTGGGGGGAGATTCAACTAATGAAAAACTGTTTTTT.

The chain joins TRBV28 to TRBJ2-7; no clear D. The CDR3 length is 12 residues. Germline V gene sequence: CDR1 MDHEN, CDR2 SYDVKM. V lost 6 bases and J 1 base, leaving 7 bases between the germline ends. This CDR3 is CASRALSYEQYF. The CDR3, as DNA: TGTGCCAGCAGGGCCCTTTCCTACGAGCAGTACTTC.

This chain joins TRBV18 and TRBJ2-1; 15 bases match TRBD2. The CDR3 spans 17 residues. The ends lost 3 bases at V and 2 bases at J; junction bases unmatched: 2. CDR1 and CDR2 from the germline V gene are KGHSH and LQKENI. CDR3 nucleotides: TGTGCCAGCTCACCCGGGACTAGCGGGGGGACCTACAATGAGCAGTTCTTC. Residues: CASSPGTSGGTYNEQFF.

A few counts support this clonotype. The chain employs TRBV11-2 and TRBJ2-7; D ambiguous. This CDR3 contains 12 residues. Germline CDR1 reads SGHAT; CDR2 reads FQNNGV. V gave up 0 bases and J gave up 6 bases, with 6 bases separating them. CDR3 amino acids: CASSLDYVEQYF. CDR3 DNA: TGTGCCAGCAGCTTAGATTACGTCGAGCAGTACTTC. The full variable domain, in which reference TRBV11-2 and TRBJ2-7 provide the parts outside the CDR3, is EAGVAQSPRYKIIEKRQSVAFWCNPISGHATLYWYQQILGQGPKLLIQFQNNGVVDDSQLPKDRFSAERLKGVDSTLKIQPAKLEDSAVYLCASSLDYVEQYFGPGTRLTVT.